This TCR beta chain was obtained from a study of blood T cell repertoires in COVID-19. Under the authors' procedure: Amplification of reference gene primers was used by the study to estimate nucleated cell counts. Clones were sequenced by immunoSEQ multiplex PCR, and TCRdb holds only the in-frame ones, with some missing. V and J calls and clone size are as listed in that table; D and trimming were resolved from the DNA. The table includes approximately 310,000 clones, 85% detected once. CDR1 and CDR2 (germline): MNHEY, SVGAGI. The V and J ends lost 6 bases and 1 base respectively, with 9 bases between them. This CDR3 contains 13 residues. Enrolled through a virtual design, the participants were between 18 and 89 years of age and came from about two dozen US areas. Clinical history as reported by participants underpinned cohort assignment.

The receptor was isolated from a woman aged 30 to 39 who had been exposed to COVID-19. V gene TRBV6-5 combines with J gene TRBJ1-1; D ambiguous. Sequenced material: PBMCs or T cells enriched from blood (not recorded which). The CDR3, as DNA: TGTGCCAGCAGCGGGAGGTCGAACACTGAAGCTTTCTTT. Encoded protein: CASSGRSNTEAFF.